A selection of T cell receptor beta chains follows, all from one sample in a study of blood T cell repertoires in COVID-19. Sequenced by immunoSEQ multiplex PCR; TCRdb stores in-frame clones only, minus some. The table shows about 44,000 clones, with approximately 88% occurring only once. Input material: peripheral blood. The receptors stem from a woman aged 40 to 50 with acute or convalescent COVID-19. Both conserved end residues are part of each CDR3. A D gene is named only where the DNA matches it firmly. Clone size is shown for a subset of rows, as once, few, many or a class of expanded clone.

TRBV5-1	-	TRBJ1-1	-	CASSLTGNTEAFF	TGCGCCAGCAGCTTGACGGGGAACACTGAAGCTTTCTTT
TRBV27	once	TRBJ2-7	-	CASSSPGGLAYEQYF	TGTGCCAGCAGTTCTCCCGGCGGGCTTGCCTACGAGCAGTACTTC
TRBV19	few	TRBJ2-5	TRBD2	CASSIVAGSYGETQYF	TGTGCCAGTAGTATAGTAGCGGGCAGTTATGGTGAGACCCAGTACTTC
TRBV7-3	-	TRBJ1-1	-	CASSSHRSGGTEAFF	TGTGCCAGCAGCTCGCACCGCTCGGGGGGCACTGAAGCTTTCTTT
TRBV10-3	-	TRBJ2-3	-	CAISQRDTETDTQYF	TGTGCCATCAGCCAGAGGGACACGGAGACAGATACGCAGTATTTT
TRBV5-4	-	TRBJ2-5	-	CASSSLSARGAETQYF	TGTGCCAGCAGCTCCCTAAGTGCAAGGGGCGCGGAGACCCAGTACTTC
TRBV5-5	once	TRBJ2-3	TRBD1	CASSLGQYTDTQYF	TGTGCCAGCAGTCTGGGACAGTACACAGATACGCAGTATTTT
TRBV21-1	-	TRBJ2-3	-	CASSNVATSLTDTQYF	TGTGCCAGCAGCAACGTCGCGACTAGCCTGACAGATACGCAGTATTTT
TRBV27	-	TRBJ1-1	TRBD1	CASRAGGKNTEAFF	TGTGCCAGCAGGGCAGGGGGCAAGAACACTGAAGCTTTCTTT
TRBV4-2	-	TRBJ2-5	TRBD2	CASRRAGEETQYF	TGTGCCAGCAGGCGAGCGGGAGAAGAGACCCAGTACTTC
TRBV18	-	TRBJ1-2	-	CASSPRLTGGGGYTF	TGTGCCAGCTCACCAAGACTGACCGGAGGTGGTGGCTACACCTTC
TRBV7-2	-	TRBJ1-3	-	CASSVQGARSGNTIYF	TGTGCCAGCAGTGTACAGGGCGCTAGATCTGGAAACACCATATATTTT
TRBV3-1/TRBV3-2	-	TRBJ1-3	-	CASSHYRQSSGNTIYF	TGTGCCAGCAGCCACTATCGACAGAGCTCTGGAAACACCATATATTTT
TRBV15	-	TRBJ1-5	TRBD1	CATSPDRGQRPQHF	TGTGCCACCAGCCCGGACAGGGGCCAGCGGCCCCAGCATTTT
TRBV21-1	-	TRBJ1-6	-	CASSKGGHRAGPHNF	TGTGCCAGCAGCAAAGGGGGCCACAGGGCAGGTCCCCATAACTTT
TRBV6-5	-	TRBJ1-3	TRBD1	CASSLTGVGNTIYF	TGTGCCAGCAGTCTCACAGGGGTTGGAAACACCATATATTTT